These 20 T cell receptor beta chains were all obtained from the same sample, sequenced in a study of shared clonotypes between healthy human individuals. Here immunoSEQ multiplex PCR was the method, and the copy in TCRdb shows in-frame clones only, minus some. Of about 2.3 million clones in the sample, 85% to 95% were seen once. The sequenced sample consisted of naive CD4+ T cells from PBMCs. The subset was: CD45RA+ positively selected. These receptors came from a young man in good health. Some clones in this sample may be carry-over from other donors' samples.

This chain uses TRBV28 with TRBJ1-2; no definite D call. Germline CDR1 MDHEN, CDR2 SYDVKM. The CDR3 sequence is 13 residues long. The ends were cut back, 4 bases at V and 8 bases at J, with 14 bases in the middle. The CDR3 loop is CASSSFRGWGYTF. DNA of the CDR3: TGTGCCAGCAGTTCATTCCGGGGTTGGGGCTACACCTTC.

V and J are TRBV21-1 and TRBJ2-7. TRBV21-1 corresponds to a pseudogene. The CDR3 extends over 15 amino acids. CDR3 bases: TGTGCCAGCAGCAAAGATCGGCCGTCAGCCTACGAGCAGTACTTC. Translation gives CASSKDRPSAYEQYF.

This chain uses TRBV4-1 with TRBJ1-4; D gene uncertain. CDR1 is MGHRA, CDR2 YSYEKL, per germline. Trimming cost V 4 bases and J 7 bases, with 10 bases left between them. This CDR3 spans 13 amino acids. CDR3 protein: CASSRVRGEKLFF. In nucleotides, the CDR3 is TGCGCCAGCAGCCGAGTCCGAGGTGAAAAACTGTTTTTT.

The CDR3 nucleotides are TGTGCCAGCAGTTACGGGGTTCTAACTAATGAAAAACTGTTTTTT. This gives the protein CASSYGVLTNEKLFF. The chain carries TRBV6-5 and TRBJ1-4; D gene ambiguous. The CDR3 has 15 residues. The V gene's germline CDR1 is MNHEY and CDR2 SVGAGI. Trimming took 2 bases from V and 1 from J, leaving 8 bases between them.

The rearrangement links TRBV5-1 to TRBJ2-7; tentatively, D is TRBD1 (6 bases). The CDR3 is 17 amino acids. The V gene's germline CDR1 is SGHRS and CDR2 YFSETQ. Between the trimmed V and J ends, which lost 5 bases and 5 bases, there was a span of 26 bases. The DNA of the CDR3 is TGCGCCAGCAGTCTTCGTTGGGCCGTCACAGGGACCCACGAGCAGTACTTC. Residues: CASSLRWAVTGTHEQYF. The whole variable domain, filled in from reference TRBV5-1 and TRBJ2-7, reads KAGVTQTPRYLIKTRGQQVTLSCSPISGHRSVSWYQQTPGQGLQFLFEYFSETQRNKGNFPGRFSGRQFSNSRSEMNVSTLELGDSALYLCASSLRWAVTGTHEQYFGPGTRLTVT.

CDR3 amino acids: CASSLEAASGEKLFF. In DNA, the CDR3 is TGTGCCAGCAGCTTAGAGGCGGCCTCTGGGGAAAAACTGTTTTTT. The genes are TRBV7-9 and TRBJ1-4; D ambiguous. V shed 1 base and J shed 8 bases, with 14 bases lying between them. This CDR3 region has 15 residues. Germline CDR1 SEHNR, CDR2 FQNEAQ (reference sequence).

The chain couples TRBV5-4 to TRBJ2-2, with D possibly being TRBD1 (5 bases). CDR1 and CDR2 from the germline V gene are SGHNT and YYREEE (reference sequence). This CDR3 is 15 amino acids long. V was shortened by 4 bases and J by 0 bases, with 10 bases between the two germline ends. CDR3: CASSQRGTNTGELFF. The CDR3 DNA is TGTGCCAGCAGCCAAAGGGGTACGAACACCGGGGAGCTGTTTTTT.

J is TRBJ1-5 and V is TRBV9; D possibly corresponds to TRBD1 (5 bases). From germline, CDR1 is SGDLS and CDR2 YYNGEE. This CDR3 region has 15 residues. V lost 4 bases and J 0 bases, leaving 11 bases between the germline ends. The CDR3 region is CASSKEGYSNQPQHF. The CDR3, as DNA: TGTGCCAGCAGCAAAGAGGGGTATAGCAATCAGCCCCAGCATTTT.

This chain joins TRBV5-1 and TRBJ1-1; D ambiguous. The CDR3 loop spans 14 amino acids. Deletions cut 0 bases from V and 2 bases from J, with 8 bases between. CDR1 is SGHRS and CDR2 is YFSETQ in the germline V gene. The CDR3 sequence: CASSLGPPNTEAFF. For the CDR3, the DNA is TGCGCCAGCAGCTTGGGGCCGCCCAACACTGAAGCTTTCTTT. Full variable domain (outside the CDR3, taken from reference TRBV5-1 and TRBJ1-1): KAGVTQTPRYLIKTRGQQVTLSCSPISGHRSVSWYQQTPGQGLQFLFEYFSETQRNKGNFPGRFSGRQFSNSRSEMNVSTLELGDSALYLCASSLGPPNTEAFFGQGTRLTVV.

V gene TRBV7-2 combines with J gene TRBJ1-5; possibly TRBD1 for D (6 bases). Germline CDR1 SGHTA, CDR2 FQGNSA. Trimming stripped 1 base from V and 6 bases from J, with 13 bases between. This CDR3 is built from 15 residues. CDR3 in amino acids: CASSLVTGKGQPQHF. CDR3 bases: TGTGCCAGCAGCTTAGTCACAGGGAAGGGTCAGCCCCAGCATTTT.

This rearrangement joins TRBV27 to TRBJ2-1; 12 bases agree with TRBD2. Germline V gene sequence: CDR1 MNHEY, CDR2 SMNVEV (reference sequence). After removal of 8 bases from V and 7 bases from J, the junction contained 9 bases not matched to a gene. The CDR3 sequence is 15 residues long. The CDR3 protein is CASGRLAGVGNEQFF. The CDR3 DNA reads as TGTGCCAGCGGTCGACTAGCGGGAGTGGGTAATGAGCAGTTCTTC.

About this clone: Other nucleotide sequences from this sample produce the same CDR3. This chain uses TRBV28 with TRBJ1-5; D not certain. V was shortened by 5 bases and J by 2 bases, with 10 bases between the two germline ends. The germline V gene has CDR1 MDHEN and CDR2 SYDVKM. The CDR3 spans 14 residues. The CDR3 loop is CASSTTGGNQPQHF. The CDR3 DNA reads TGTGCCAGCAGTACCACGGGAGGCAATCAGCCCCAGCATTTT.

This rearrangement joins TRBV6-1 to TRBJ1-1, with 9 bases matching TRBD1. This CDR3 comprises 17 residues. The germline CDR1 and CDR2 sequences are MNHNS and SASEGT. J was trimmed by 4 bases and V by 3 bases; bases with no gene match: 12. The CDR3 sequence is CASSDYRGPSLGTEAFF. The CDR3 bases are TGTGCCAGCAGTGATTACAGGGGGCCCTCCTTGGGCACTGAAGCTTTCTTT.

This chain joins TRBV2 and TRBJ2-3; D is unclear. The V end lost 4 bases, the J end lost 0 bases, and 11 bases lay between the germline ends. CDR3 size: 15 residues. Germline lookup yields CDR1 SNHLY and CDR2 FYNNEI. The CDR3 DNA reads TGTGCCAGCAGTGTTGCGGCAGGTAGCACAGATACGCAGTATTTT. Its translation is CASSVAAGSTDTQYF. The full variable domain, in which reference TRBV2 and TRBJ2-3 provide the parts outside the CDR3, is EPEVTQTPSHQVTQMGQEVILRCVPISNHLYFYWYRQILGQKVEFLVSFYNNEISEKSEIFDDQFSVERPDGSNFTLKIRSTKLEDSAMYFCASSVAAGSTDTQYFGPGTRLTVL.

The chain has TRBV2 and TRBJ2-7; D might be TRBD2 (6 bases). This CDR3 is 15 amino acids long. Germline-derived CDR1 and CDR2 are SNHLY and FYNNEI. V dropped 6 bases and J dropped 1 base, with 16 bases sitting between them. The CDR3 DNA sequence: TGTGCCAGCAGCGGGGGAAGACTTCCTTCCTACGAGCAGTACTTC. This sequence encodes CASSGGRLPSYEQYF.

This clone is a singleton in its sample. This chain links TRBV5-5 with TRBJ2-7, with 9 positions matching TRBD2. The CDR3 extends over 15 amino acids. With 0 bases clipped from V and 4 bases from J, the junction kept 5 bases outside the gene matches. The germline CDR1 and CDR2 sequences are SGHKS and YYEKEE (reference sequence). The CDR3 protein is CASSLATSGLYEQYF. For the CDR3, the DNA is TGTGCCAGCAGCTTGGCGACTAGCGGACTGTACGAGCAGTACTTC.

The rearrangement uses TRBV11-2 and TRBJ1-5; D unresolved. The germline gives CDR1 SGHAT, CDR2 FQNNGV. CDR3 length: 14 residues. V dropped 5 bases and J dropped 9 bases, with 17 bases sitting between them. The CDR3 DNA sequence: TGTGCCAGCAGCCCTGTAACGGGCAACGGGCCCCAGCATTTT. This sequence encodes CASSPVTGNGPQHF.

This sequence joins TRBV2 and TRBJ2-2; TRBD2 aligns across 9 bases. Unmatched junction bases numbered 5, after V lost 4 bases and J lost 5 bases. CDR3 length: 15 amino acids. Germline V gives CDR1 SNHLY, CDR2 FYNNEI. The DNA of the CDR3 is TGTGCCAGCAGTGGAGCGGGAGGATGGACCGGGGAGCTGTTTTTT. Translating it yields CASSGAGGWTGELFF.

The chain recombines TRBV11-2 with TRBJ2-7; D is perhaps TRBD1 (6 bases). The CDR3 sequence is 14 residues long. The V end was cut by 5 bases, the J end by 5 bases, with 16 bases between. Germline CDR1 and CDR2: SGHAT and FQNNGV. In DNA, the CDR3 is TGTGCCAGCAGCGCTCCCCAGGGGTGGCACGAGCAGTACTTC. This codes for CASSAPQGWHEQYF.

The chain combines TRBV7-7 with TRBJ2-5, with D possibly TRBD2 on 6 matching bases. The CDR3 contains 17 residues. Germline lookup yields CDR1 SSHAT and CDR2 FNYEAQ (reference sequence). V gave up 2 bases and J gave up 5 bases, with 21 bases separating them. The CDR3 reads CASSLLSNGRGGETQYF. The DNA for the CDR3 is TGTGCCAGCAGCTTACTCAGTAACGGGAGAGGTGGCGAGACCCAGTACTTC.